One sample yielded the 28 T cell receptor beta chains listed below, sequenced in a study of beta chain features in type 1 diabetes. Sequencing targeted expressed TCRB transcripts, as all isolated RNA had been reverse transcribed. Profiling relied on immunoSEQ multiplex PCR, and the TCRdb table lists in-frame clones only, not all of them. Among 600,000 to 700,000 clones listed, around 12% were seen once. For these receptors, no antigen is known. Broader study findings: Moderate yet significant TCRB CDR3 shortening was seen in Type 1 diabetes patients in all four CD4+ subsets.

Sequenced input: naive CD4+ T cells from blood. The receptors here all came from a man aged 25-45 years with type 1 diabetes.

The CDR3 nucleotides are TGTGCCAGCATCCCCGGCATCCTAGCCAAAAACATTCAGTACTTC. It codes for CASIPGILAKNIQYF. The chain joins TRBV11-2 to TRBJ2-4, with unresolved D. Germline CDR1 SGHAT, CDR2 FQNNGV. The CDR3 is 15 residues long. Trimming shortened V by 7 bases and J by 0 bases, and 13 bases separated the two germline ends.

CDR3 bases: TGTGCCGTGGGGGACCGAGATCAGCCCCAGCATTTT. The encoded protein is CAVGDRDQPQHF. The chain is built from TRBV30 and TRBJ1-5; D possibly corresponds to TRBD1 (5 bases). Trimming shortened V by 8 bases and J by 5 bases, and 13 bases separated the two germline ends. Germline V gene data show CDR1 as GTSNPN and CDR2 as SVGIG (reference sequence). The CDR3 runs 12 residues.

This clone was seen a few times. The J gene is TRBJ2-2, the V gene TRBV7-8; possible D gene TRBD1, 6 bases. Trimming took 1 base from V and 0 from J, leaving 6 bases between them. CDR1 is SGHVS and CDR2 is FQNEAQ in the germline V gene. The CDR3 sequence is 15 residues long. The CDR3 DNA reads as TGTGCCAGCAGCTTAGACAGGGCGAACACCGGGGAGCTGTTTTTT. Amino acid sequence: CASSLDRANTGELFF.

The chain uses TRBV6-5 and TRBJ1-1, with unresolved D. Trimming shortened V by 0 bases and J by 3 bases, and 8 bases separated the two germline ends. The CDR3 sequence is 14 residues long. CDR1 and CDR2 (germline): MNHEY, SVGAGI. The CDR3 region is CASSYSDLDTEAFF. The CDR3 bases are TGTGCCAGCAGTTACTCTGATCTTGACACTGAAGCTTTCTTT.

This rearrangement joins TRBV28 to TRBJ2-3; 7 positions agree with TRBD2. Per germline, CDR1 MDHEN and CDR2 SYDVKM. The V segment lost 6 bases and the J segment 2 bases; nucleotides outside the gene matches: 14. CDR3 length: 17 amino acids. The CDR3 DNA follows: TGTGCCAGCAGACCCCCGGGGCCAAGCGGGGACACAGATACGCAGTATTTT. Amino acids: CASRPPGPSGDTDTQYF.

To note about this clone: Other DNA sequences of this sample code for an identical CDR3. The rearrangement uses TRBV6-5 and TRBJ1-5, with 8 bases identical to TRBD1. The CDR3 covers 15 residues. V was clipped by 4 bases and J by 1 base; unmatched bases: 3. Germline CDR1 reads MNHEY; CDR2 reads SVGAGI. The CDR3, as DNA: TGTGCCAGCAGTTTAGGACAGGGAAGCAATCAGCCCCAGCATTTT. As protein: CASSLGQGSNQPQHF.

This clone has just a few counts. The rearrangement uses TRBV4-3 and TRBJ1-4; the D is unclear. The CDR3 contains 15 residues. Looked up from germline, CDR1 is LGHNA and CDR2 is YSLEER. V dropped 5 bases and J dropped 0 bases, with 10 bases sitting between them. The CDR3 is CASSSHDATNEKLFF. The CDR3 DNA reads as TGCGCCAGCAGCTCCCACGACGCAACTAATGAAAAACTGTTTTTT.

A few counts support this clone. The chain employs TRBV12-5 and TRBJ2-1; D is undetermined. The V end was cut by 0 bases, the J end by 6 bases, with 3 bases between. This CDR3 has 12 amino acids. In germline, CDR1 is LGHNT, CDR2 FRNRAP. CDR3 in DNA: TGTGCTAGTGGTTTGGTTGTCAATGAGCAGTTCTTC. Amino acid sequence: CASGLVVNEQFF.

The rearrangement joins TRBV28 to TRBJ2-7; D call uncertain. The CDR3 totals 13 residues. V lost 2 bases to trimming and J lost 3 bases, with 8 bases between them. Germline V gene sequence: CDR1 MDHEN, CDR2 SYDVKM. DNA of the CDR3: TGTGCCAGCAGTTTACTCCAGCGCTACGAGCAGTACTTC. Translation gives CASSLLQRYEQYF.

Only a few counts were recorded for this clone. This CDR3 is also generated by other DNA sequences in the sample. The V gene is TRBV19, the J gene TRBJ1-5; maybe TRBD1 (5 bases). Looked up from germline, CDR1 is LNHDA and CDR2 is SQIVND (reference sequence). The V gene lost 6 bases and the J gene lost 2 bases, with 11 bases spanning the gap. This CDR3 is 14 amino acids long. The CDR3 nucleotides read TGTGCCAGTAGCAATACGGGGGGCAATCAGCCCCAGCATTTT. Protein sequence: CASSNTGGNQPQHF.

The sample holds a few counts of this clone. The chain carries TRBV9 and TRBJ1-2, with 10 bases lining up with TRBD1. V was clipped by 4 bases and J by 4 bases; unmatched bases: 10. The CDR3 has 16 amino acids. Germline CDR1 SGDLS, CDR2 YYNGEE. This CDR3 reads CASSPDRGTPPYGYTF. The DNA for the CDR3 is TGTGCCAGCAGCCCGGACAGGGGGACTCCACCCTATGGCTACACCTTC.

This clone was seen just once. The V call is TRBV6-5, the J call TRBJ1-1, with 9 bases aligning to TRBD1. After removal of 6 bases from V and 4 bases from J, the junction contained 6 bases not matched to a gene. Per germline, CDR1 MNHEY and CDR2 SVGAGI. The CDR3 runs 14 residues. CDR3 amino acids: CASSRTGVATEAFF. In DNA form, the CDR3 reads TGTGCCAGCAGCAGGACAGGGGTAGCCACTGAAGCTTTCTTT.

This clone has just a few counts. This chain uses TRBV4-3 with TRBJ1-6; weak D call: TRBD1 (5 bases). The CDR3 is 15 amino acids. Germline assignment: CDR1 LGHNA and CDR2 YSLEER. V was trimmed by 3 bases and J by 9 bases, leaving 15 bases between them. The DNA of the CDR3 is TGCGCCAGCAGCCAGTCAGCCAGGGAAAGTTCACCCCTCCACTTT. This translates into CASSQSARESSPLHF.

This clone was found a few times. The sample carries other DNA sequences with the same CDR3. The chain couples TRBV28 to TRBJ1-5; weak D call: TRBD1 (5 bases). Deletions cut 8 bases from V and 3 bases from J, with 8 bases between. The CDR3 extends over 12 amino acids. Germline V lookup: CDR1 MDHEN, CDR2 SYDVKM. The CDR3: CASRGSNQPQHF. CDR3 DNA sequence: TGTGCCAGCCGGGGGTCCAATCAGCCCCAGCATTTT.

In its sample, this clone was seen a few times. This chain joins TRBV7-9 and TRBJ1-2; D not certain. Germline CDR1 and CDR2: SEHNR and FQNEAQ (reference sequence). The CDR3 runs to 14 residues. V lost 2 bases, J lost 5 bases, and 12 bases lay in between. The CDR3 DNA is TGTGCCAGCAGCTTAAAAGACTCGTCTTATGGCTACACCTTC. Protein sequence: CASSLKDSSYGYTF. Full variable domain (rest looked up from reference TRBV7-9 and TRBJ1-2): DTGVSQNPRHKITKRGQNVTFRCDPISEHNRLYWYRQTLGQGPEFLTYFQNEAQLEKSRLLSDRFSAERPKGSFSTLEIQRTEQGDSAMYLCASSLKDSSYGYTFGSGTRLTVV.

For this clone: The sample carries other DNA sequences with the same CDR3. The genes are TRBV6-5 and TRBJ2-3; no clear D. CDR1 MNHEY and CDR2 SVGAGI come from the germline V gene. V was trimmed by 6 bases and J by 6 bases, leaving 10 bases between them. This CDR3 comprises 12 residues. This chain's CDR3 is CASSSSGDTQYF. The CDR3 DNA reads as TGTGCCAGCAGCTCGTCCGGGGATACGCAGTATTTT.

This clone turned up a few times. V usage is TRBV29-1 and J usage is TRBJ1-1; possibly TRBD1 for D (5 bases). Trimming took off 0 bases at V and 11 bases at J, with 19 bases between the two ends. CDR3 length: 14 residues. Germline CDR1 SQVTM, CDR2 ANQGSEA. CDR3: CSVEDGGLQLYAFF. As DNA, the CDR3 is TGCAGCGTTGAAGATGGGGGGTTGCAGTTATATGCTTTCTTT.

This clone was seen a handful of times. The chain uses TRBV15 and TRBJ1-1; D is undetermined. Germline values: CDR1 LNHNV, CDR2 YYDKDF (reference sequence). V was clipped by 0 bases and J by 10 bases, with 9 bases between them. This CDR3 comprises 12 residues. CDR3 loop: CATSREGDVAFF. CDR3 in DNA: TGTGCCACCAGCAGAGAGGGAGATGTAGCTTTCTTT.

This clone was detected only a few times. The chain links TRBV7-2 to TRBJ1-2; 7 bases are shared with TRBD1. Germline V gene data show CDR1 as SGHTA and CDR2 as FQGNSA. CDR3 length: 16 amino acids. J lost 6 bases, V lost 1 base, and 11 bases had no gene match. The CDR3 coding sequence is TGTGCCAGCAGCTTAGGGTACACAGGGGTATTTGATGGCTACACCTTC. It is translated as CASSLGYTGVFDGYTF.

The rearrangement links TRBV5-1 to TRBJ2-7; a weak D match, TRBD1 (5 bases). CDR1 SGHRS and CDR2 YFSETQ come from the germline V gene. This CDR3 region has 16 residues. V gave up 2 bases and J gave up 2 bases, with 17 bases separating them. CDR3 amino acids: CASSLTGSSLTYEQYF. The CDR3 DNA reads as TGCGCCAGCAGCTTAACAGGAAGCTCTTTAACCTACGAGCAGTACTTC.

There are a few counts of this clone. This chain joins TRBV25-1 and TRBJ2-7, with D possibly TRBD1 on 6 matching bases. CDR1 MGHDK and CDR2 SYGVNS come from the germline V gene. CDR3 length: 13 residues. The V end was cut by 7 bases, the J end by 1 base, with 11 bases between. The CDR3 DNA reads as TGTGCCAGCACAAAAGGGGGATCCTACGAGCAGTACTTC. It translates to CASTKGGSYEQYF.

This clone was recorded a few times. The rearrangement joins TRBV18 to TRBJ2-7, with no clear D. CDR3 length: 11 amino acids. Germline CDR1 is KGHSH and CDR2 is LQKENI. Trimming took off 3 bases at V and 6 bases at J, with 6 bases between the two ends. The CDR3 sequence: CASSPSSEQYF. In DNA form, the CDR3 reads TGTGCCAGCTCACCCTCTTCCGAGCAGTACTTC.

This clone has just a few counts. The chain combines TRBV10-3 with TRBJ2-2; weak D call: TRBD1 (5 bases). Germline assignment: CDR1 ENHRY and CDR2 SYGVKD. Trimming shortened V by 0 bases and J by 0 bases, and 11 bases separated the two germline ends. The CDR3 extends over 17 amino acids. DNA of the CDR3: TGTGCCATCAGTGAGTCGATTGGGGCCTCGAACACCGGGGAGCTGTTTTTT. Translation gives CAISESIGASNTGELFF.

This clone has a handful of counts. The rearrangement uses TRBV7-9 and TRBJ2-1; D not resolved. CDR3 length: 13 amino acids. CDR1 SEHNR and CDR2 FQNEAQ come from the germline V gene (reference sequence). V was cut by 5 bases and J by 3 bases, with 8 bases left in between. The DNA of the CDR3 is TGTGCCAGCAGCCTACAGAACTACAATGAGCAGTTCTTC. Translated: CASSLQNYNEQFF.

The V call is TRBV6-5, the J call TRBJ2-2; D is unresolved. CDR1 and CDR2 from the germline V gene are MNHEY and SVGAGI. The V gene lost 6 bases and the J gene lost 1 base, with 9 bases spanning the gap. The CDR3 loop spans 14 amino acids. The CDR3: CASSAGRNTGELFF. CDR3 sequence (DNA): TGTGCCAGCAGCGCCGGGCGGAACACCGGGGAGCTGTTTTTT.

The V and J genes are TRBV12-5 and TRBJ2-3, with TRBD1 matching over 10 bases. With 1 base clipped from V and 6 bases from J, the junction kept 10 bases outside the gene matches. The CDR3 totals 17 residues. Germline CDR1 and CDR2: LGHNT and FRNRAP. The CDR3, as DNA: TGTGCTAGTGGTTTGGGTTCCGGGACAGGGGTTCCCGATACGCAGTATTTT. As protein: CASGLGSGTGVPDTQYF.

The V call is TRBV5-1, the J call TRBJ2-2; no clear D. Deletions cut 0 bases from V and 4 bases from J, with 4 bases between. The CDR3 loop spans 13 amino acids. Germline lookup yields CDR1 SGHRS and CDR2 YFSETQ. Here the CDR3 reads CASSLAATGELFF. The CDR3 coding sequence is TGCGCCAGCAGCTTGGCGGCCACCGGGGAGCTGTTTTTT.

This clone was counted only a few times. This sequence joins TRBV2 and TRBJ1-1; D not certain. Germline V gene sequence: CDR1 SNHLY, CDR2 FYNNEI. The V gene lost 6 bases and the J gene lost 7 bases, with 15 bases spanning the gap. This CDR3 is built from 13 residues. CDR3 nucleotides: TGTGCCAGCAGCCAGCAACGATGGAATGAAGCTTTCTTT. Its translation is CASSQQRWNEAFF.